These T cell receptor beta chains were read from a single sample in a study of graft-versus-host responses after intestinal transplantation. Here immunoSEQ multiplex PCR was the method, and the copy in TCRdb shows in-frame clones only, minus some. This sample yields about 35,000 clones, of which around 94% are seen a single time; approximately 0.71% belongs to the top ten. Material: PBMCs, obtained 16 days after intestinal transplant. The receptors derive from a human patient who received an intestinal transplant, so some T cells may come from the graft donor. Both conserved end residues are trimmed from each CDR3. Each record gives: CDR3 protein, J gene, V gene.

CDR3: ASSFTGGYT
J: TRBJ1-2
V: TRBV28

CDR3: ASSLGVYEQY
J: TRBJ2-7
V: TRBV5-6

CDR3: ASSMSGQGNEKLF
J: TRBJ1-4
V: TRBV2

CDR3: ASSLGQGAGGETQY
J: TRBJ2-5
V: TRBV5-1

CDR3: ASSESGTDTQY
J: TRBJ2-3
V: TRBV25-1

CDR3: ASRNRASLGYGYT
J: TRBJ1-2
V: TRBV13

CDR3: ASSYPGLYTEAF
J: TRBJ1-1
V: TRBV6-5

CDR3: ASSVSASGSYEQY
J: TRBJ2-7
V: TRBV9

CDR3: ASSLRLAGGLGNIQY
J: TRBJ2-4
V: TRBV19

CDR3: ASSNRQVDEQY
J: TRBJ2-7
V: TRBV19

CDR3: ASSYYGTGPSGSVF
J: TRBJ1-4
V: TRBV6-6

CDR3: ASRSGDGQIQPQH
J: TRBJ1-5
V: TRBV2

CDR3: ASSRTSGIVRNIQY
J: TRBJ2-4
V: TRBV4-1

CDR3: ASSSTGTGGYNEQF
J: TRBJ2-1
V: TRBV7-6

CDR3: ASSTPPPAGDKRYT
J: TRBJ1-2
V: TRBV5-4

CDR3: AGSLQGNYGYT
J: TRBJ1-2
V: TRBV28

CDR3: ASSHGTGWEQY
J: TRBJ2-7
V: TRBV5-5

CDR3: ASSFGGGYRPYEQY
J: TRBJ2-7
V: TRBV27

CDR3: ASSDDRANNEQF
J: TRBJ2-1
V: TRBV9

CDR3: ASSFMIQGLGSPLH
J: TRBJ1-6
V: TRBV28

CDR3: ASSLEATSKGSYEQY
J: TRBJ2-7
V: TRBV7-2

CDR3: ASSLARGYSYNEQF
J: TRBJ2-1
V: TRBV7-9

CDR3: ASSQVISGSRDTQY
J: TRBJ2-3
V: TRBV4-2

CDR3: ASSRQGAGEQY
J: TRBJ2-7
V: TRBV13

CDR3: ASSLGGREQF
J: TRBJ2-1
V: TRBV13

CDR3: ASQGPDSPLH
J: TRBJ1-6
V: TRBV10-1

CDR3: AISKTGTSSYEQY
J: TRBJ2-7
V: TRBV10-3

CDR3: ASSLAQGIFTEAF
J: TRBJ1-1
V: TRBV7-9